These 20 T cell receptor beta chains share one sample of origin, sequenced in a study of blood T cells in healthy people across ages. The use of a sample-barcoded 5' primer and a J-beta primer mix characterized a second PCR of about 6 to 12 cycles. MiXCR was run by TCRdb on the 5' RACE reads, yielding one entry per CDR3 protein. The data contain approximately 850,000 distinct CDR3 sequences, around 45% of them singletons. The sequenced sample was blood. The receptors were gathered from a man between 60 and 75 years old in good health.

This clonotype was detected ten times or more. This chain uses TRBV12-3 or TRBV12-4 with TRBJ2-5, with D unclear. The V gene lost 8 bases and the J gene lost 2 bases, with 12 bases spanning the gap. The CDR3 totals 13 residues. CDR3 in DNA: TGTGCCAGCCGACCTCCCGAGCAAGAGACCCAGTACTTC. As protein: CASRPPEQETQYF.

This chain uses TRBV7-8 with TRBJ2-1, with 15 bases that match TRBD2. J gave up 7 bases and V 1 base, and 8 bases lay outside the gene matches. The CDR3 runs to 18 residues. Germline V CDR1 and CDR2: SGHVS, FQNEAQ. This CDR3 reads CASSLGGWTSGGANEQFF. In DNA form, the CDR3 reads TGTGCCAGCAGCTTAGGAGGGTGGACTAGCGGGGGGGCTAATGAGCAGTTCTTC. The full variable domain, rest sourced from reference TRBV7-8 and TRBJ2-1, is GAGVSQSPRYKVAKRGQDVALRCDPISGHVSLFWYQQALGQGPEFLTYFQNEAQLDKSGLPSDRFFAERPEGSVSTLKIQRTQQEDSAVYLCASSLGGWTSGGANEQFFGPGTRLTVL.

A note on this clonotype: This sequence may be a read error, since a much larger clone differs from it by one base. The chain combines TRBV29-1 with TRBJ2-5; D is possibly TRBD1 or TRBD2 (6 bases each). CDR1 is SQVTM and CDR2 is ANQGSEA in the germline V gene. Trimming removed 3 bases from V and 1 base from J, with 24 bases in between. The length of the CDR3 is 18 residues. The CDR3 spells CSVEGGGGGPEVQETQYF. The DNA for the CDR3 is TGCAGCGTTGAGGGGGGCGGAGGAGGGCCCGAGGTCCAAGAGACCCAGTACTTC.

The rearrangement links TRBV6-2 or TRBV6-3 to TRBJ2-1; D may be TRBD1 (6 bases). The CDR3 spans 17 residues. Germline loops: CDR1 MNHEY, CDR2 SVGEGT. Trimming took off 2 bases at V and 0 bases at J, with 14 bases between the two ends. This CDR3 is CASSYGGGTSSYNEQFF. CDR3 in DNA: TGTGCCAGCAGTTACGGGGGCGGCACTAGCTCCTACAATGAGCAGTTCTTC.

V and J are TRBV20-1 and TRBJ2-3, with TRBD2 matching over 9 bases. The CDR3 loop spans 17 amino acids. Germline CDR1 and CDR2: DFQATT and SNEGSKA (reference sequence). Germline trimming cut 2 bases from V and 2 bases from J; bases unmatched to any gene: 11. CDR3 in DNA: TGCAGTGCTAGACCGGGACTAGCTCCCTCTTACACAGATACGCAGTATTTT. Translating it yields CSARPGLAPSYTDTQYF.

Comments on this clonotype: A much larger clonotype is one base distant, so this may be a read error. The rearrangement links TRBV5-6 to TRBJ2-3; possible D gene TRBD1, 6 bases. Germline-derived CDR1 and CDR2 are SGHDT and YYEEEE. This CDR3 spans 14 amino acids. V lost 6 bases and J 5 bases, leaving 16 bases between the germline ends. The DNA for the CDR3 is TGTGCCAGCAACCTGACAGGTTCGGTAGATACGCAGTATTTT. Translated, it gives CASNLTGSVDTQYF.

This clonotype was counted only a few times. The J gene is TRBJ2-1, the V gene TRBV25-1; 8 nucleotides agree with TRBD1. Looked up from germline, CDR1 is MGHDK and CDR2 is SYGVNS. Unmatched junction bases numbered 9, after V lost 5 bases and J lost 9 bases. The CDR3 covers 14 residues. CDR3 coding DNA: TGTGCCAGCAGTCGGGGGACAGGAGTGGGTGAGCAGTTCTTC. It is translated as CASSRGTGVGEQFF.

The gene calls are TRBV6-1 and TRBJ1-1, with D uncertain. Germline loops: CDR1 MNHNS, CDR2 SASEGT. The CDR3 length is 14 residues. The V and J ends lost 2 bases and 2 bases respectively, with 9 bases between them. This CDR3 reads CASSETSSNTEAFF. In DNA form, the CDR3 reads TGTGCCAGCAGTGAAACGTCTTCAAACACTGAAGCTTTCTTT.

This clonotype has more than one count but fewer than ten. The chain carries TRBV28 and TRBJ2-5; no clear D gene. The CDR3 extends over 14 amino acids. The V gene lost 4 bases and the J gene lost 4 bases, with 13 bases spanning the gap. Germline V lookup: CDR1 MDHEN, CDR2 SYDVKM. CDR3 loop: CASSYPGYGETQYF. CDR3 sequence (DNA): TGTGCCAGCAGTTACCCTGGGTACGGAGAGACCCAGTACTTC.

The CDR3, as DNA: TGTGCCAGCAGCCAAGATCGACGGAGTAATTCACCCCTCCACTTT. Residues: CASSQDRRSNSPLHF. The V gene is TRBV3-1, the J gene TRBJ1-6, with no clear D. The V end was cut by 0 bases, the J end by 6 bases, with 9 bases between. CDR3 size: 15 residues. The germline V gene has CDR1 LGHDT and CDR2 YNNKEL (reference sequence).

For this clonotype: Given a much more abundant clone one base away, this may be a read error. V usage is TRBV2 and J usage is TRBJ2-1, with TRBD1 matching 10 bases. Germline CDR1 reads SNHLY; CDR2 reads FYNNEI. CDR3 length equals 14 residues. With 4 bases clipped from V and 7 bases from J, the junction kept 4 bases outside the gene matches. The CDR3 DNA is TGTGCCAGCAGTGTCCGACAGGGGGCAAATGAGCAGTTCTTC. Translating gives CASSVRQGANEQFF.

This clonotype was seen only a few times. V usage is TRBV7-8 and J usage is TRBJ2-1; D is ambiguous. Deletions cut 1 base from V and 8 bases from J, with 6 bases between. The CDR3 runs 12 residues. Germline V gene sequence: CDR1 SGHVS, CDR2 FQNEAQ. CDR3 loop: CASSLGWYEQFF. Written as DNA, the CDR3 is TGTGCCAGCAGCTTAGGTTGGTATGAGCAGTTCTTC.

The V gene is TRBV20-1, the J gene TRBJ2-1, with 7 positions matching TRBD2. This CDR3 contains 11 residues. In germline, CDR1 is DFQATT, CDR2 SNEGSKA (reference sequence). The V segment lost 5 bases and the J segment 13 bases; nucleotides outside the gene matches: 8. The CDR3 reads CSAGARDYQFF. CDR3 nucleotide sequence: TGCAGTGCTGGGGCTCGGGACTATCAGTTCTTC.

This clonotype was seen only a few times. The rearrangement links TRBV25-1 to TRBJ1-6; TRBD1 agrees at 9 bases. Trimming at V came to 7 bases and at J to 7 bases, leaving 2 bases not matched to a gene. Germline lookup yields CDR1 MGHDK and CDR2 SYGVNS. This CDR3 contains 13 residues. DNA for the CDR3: TGTGCCAGCAAGACAGGGGGGAATTCACCCCTCCACTTT. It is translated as CASKTGGNSPLHF.

The CDR3 nucleotides read TGTGCCAGCAGCCCCCGGGACTACCATCCTTCTAGCACAGATACGCAGTATTTT. Translation gives CASSPRDYHPSSTDTQYF. The chain links TRBV7-2 to TRBJ2-3; 7 bases match TRBD2. With 5 bases clipped from V and 0 bases from J, the junction kept 14 bases outside the gene matches. Germline V gene lookup returns CDR1 SGHTA and CDR2 FQGNSA. The CDR3 is 18 amino acids.

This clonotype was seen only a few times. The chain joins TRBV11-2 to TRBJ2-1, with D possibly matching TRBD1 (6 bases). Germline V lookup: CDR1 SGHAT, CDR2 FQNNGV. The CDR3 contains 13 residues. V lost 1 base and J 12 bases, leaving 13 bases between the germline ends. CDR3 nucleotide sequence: TGTGCCAGCAGCTTAGGCCAGGGGCCCACGCAGTTCTTC. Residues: CASSLGQGPTQFF.

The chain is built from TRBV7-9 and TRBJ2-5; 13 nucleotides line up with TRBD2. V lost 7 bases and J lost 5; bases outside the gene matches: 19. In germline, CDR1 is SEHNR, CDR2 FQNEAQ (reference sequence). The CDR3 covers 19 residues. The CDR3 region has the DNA TGTGCCAGCACCCTTACTAGCGGGGGGGATCCTAAAGTTTGGGAGACCCAGTACTTC. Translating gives CASTLTSGGDPKVWETQYF.

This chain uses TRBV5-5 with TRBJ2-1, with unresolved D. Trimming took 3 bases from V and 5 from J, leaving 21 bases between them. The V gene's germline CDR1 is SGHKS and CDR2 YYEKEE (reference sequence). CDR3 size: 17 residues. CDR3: CASSYRPDGRNNNEQFF. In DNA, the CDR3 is TGTGCCAGCAGCTATCGACCGGACGGAAGAAATAACAATGAGCAGTTCTTC.

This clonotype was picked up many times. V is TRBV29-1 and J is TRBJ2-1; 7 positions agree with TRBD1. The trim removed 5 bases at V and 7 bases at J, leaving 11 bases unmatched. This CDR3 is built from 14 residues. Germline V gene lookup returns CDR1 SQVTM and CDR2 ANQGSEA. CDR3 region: CSVKRGSGGNEQFF. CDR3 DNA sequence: TGCAGCGTTAAAAGGGGGTCAGGGGGAAATGAGCAGTTCTTC.

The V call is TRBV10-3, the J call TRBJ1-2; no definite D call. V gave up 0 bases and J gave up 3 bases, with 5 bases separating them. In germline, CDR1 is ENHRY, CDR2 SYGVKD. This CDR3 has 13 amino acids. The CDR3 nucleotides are TGTGCCATCAGTGAGTCAATGGACTATGGCTACACCTTC. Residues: CAISESMDYGYTF.